These 11 T cell receptor beta chains were sequenced from one sample in a study of T cells in Graves' hyperthyroidism and ophthalmopathy. It was RNA transcripts that yielded the amplified TCR beta CDR3 regions. Initially, a first-round RT-PCR of the TCR CDR3 employed the HTBI primer set. TCRdb re-called the multiplex PCR reads with MiXCR, one entry per CDR3 protein. The sample has fewer than 600,000 distinct CDR3 sequences; approximately 15% are singletons. Sequencing used blood. The source of these receptors is a woman aged 35 to 49 with Graves' hyperthyroidism.

This clonotype occurred many times. The chain has TRBV28 and TRBJ1-2; tentatively, D is TRBD1 (6 bases). Per the germline V gene, CDR1 is MDHEN and CDR2 is SYDVKM. The CDR3 is 16 residues long. Trimming shortened V by 3 bases and J by 7 bases, and 21 bases separated the two germline ends. The CDR3 region has the DNA TGTGCCAGCAGTTTTACGAGGGGGGCGACCGCGTCTGGCTACACCTTC. Translation gives CASSFTRGATASGYTF.

The gene calls are TRBV12-3 or TRBV12-4 and TRBJ1-2; TRBD1 matches at 9 bases. This CDR3 has 17 residues. After removal of 6 bases from V and 4 bases from J, the junction contained 15 bases not matched to a gene. The CDR3: CASSHASGTGRLYGYTF. CDR3 DNA: TGTGCCAGCAGCCACGCGTCCGGGACAGGGCGGCTCTATGGCTACACCTTC.

This clonotype occurred many times. The gene calls are TRBV2 and TRBJ1-4; D ambiguous. The CDR3 is 15 residues long. Trimming pared 5 bases from V and 6 bases from J, leaving 16 bases between. The V gene's germline CDR1 is SNHLY and CDR2 FYNNEI. CDR3 nucleotide sequence: TGTGCCAGCAGTCTGGACTCAACATCGGATGAAAAACTGTTTTTT. It yields the protein CASSLDSTSDEKLFF.

This clonotype has ten or more counts. V is TRBV12-3 or TRBV12-4 and J is TRBJ1-4; D uncertain. Trimming took off 6 bases at V and 8 bases at J, with 16 bases between the two ends. The CDR3 consists of 14 residues. The CDR3 region has the DNA TGTGCCAGCAGCCGAGACTCCTTTGGGGAAAAACTGTTTTTT. The encoded protein is CASSRDSFGEKLFF.

This clonotype was counted at least ten times. The rearrangement joins TRBV7-2 to TRBJ2-7; 7 nucleotides agree with TRBD1. Germline V gene data show CDR1 as SGHTA and CDR2 as FQGNSA. The CDR3 runs to 14 residues. The V gene end was trimmed by 5 bases and the J gene end by 2 bases; junction bases not matched to a gene: 6. CDR3 bases: TGTGCCAGCAGCGGGGGACAGAGACCCTACGAGCAGTACTTC. Residues: CASSGGQRPYEQYF. Full variable domain (outside the CDR3, taken from reference TRBV7-2 and TRBJ2-7): GAGVSQSPSNKVTEKGKDVELRCDPISGHTALYWYRQSLGQGLEFLIYFQGNSAPDKSGLPSDRFSAERTGGSVSTLTIQRTQQEDSAVYLCASSGGQRPYEQYFGPGTRLTVT.

In its sample, this clonotype was seen a few times. This rearrangement joins TRBV5-1 to TRBJ2-5; D is unresolved. Germline lookup yields CDR1 SGHRS and CDR2 YFSETQ. The CDR3 covers 14 residues. With 3 bases removed from V and 3 bases from J, the gap between germline ends came to 12 bases. Written as DNA, the CDR3 is TGCGCCAGCAGCTCGTCGAATCAGGAAGAGACCCAGTACTTC. Translating gives CASSSSNQEETQYF.

A few counts support this clonotype. The V and J genes are TRBV19 and TRBJ2-1; weak D call: TRBD2 (6 bases). Trimming took 6 bases from V and 0 from J, leaving 12 bases between them. Germline values: CDR1 LNHDA, CDR2 SQIVND (reference sequence). The CDR3 length is 15 residues. The CDR3, as DNA: TGTGCCAGTAGCTCACGGGGGATCTCCTACAATGAGCAGTTCTTC. The encoded protein is CASSSRGISYNEQFF. Together with reference TRBV19 and TRBJ2-1, the CDR3 gives the full variable domain: DGGITQSPKYLFRKEGQNVTLSCEQNLNHDAMYWYRQDPGQGLRLIYYSQIVNDFQKGDIAEGYSVSREKKESFPLTVTSAQKNPTAFYLCASSSRGISYNEQFFGPGTRLTVL.

The rearrangement uses TRBV28 and TRBJ1-5; D is possibly TRBD1 (6 bases). CDR3 size: 17 residues. Germline values: CDR1 MDHEN, CDR2 SYDVKM. Trimming cost V 2 bases and J 2 bases, with 16 bases left between them. The CDR3, as DNA: TGTGCCAGCAGTTTAGACCGGGGGGCTAGGGGCAATCAGCCCCAGCATTTT. The encoded protein is CASSLDRGARGNQPQHF.

J is TRBJ2-3 and V is TRBV11-2; D possibly corresponds to TRBD1 (6 bases). From germline, CDR1 is SGHAT and CDR2 FQNNGV. The CDR3 totals 14 residues. Trimming stripped 6 bases from V and 3 bases from J, with 13 bases between. The CDR3 reads CASRVLQGTDTQYF. The CDR3 DNA is TGTGCCAGCAGGGTTTTACAGGGTACAGATACGCAGTATTTT.

Note on this clonotype: Possible read error: a much larger clone is one base away. The V gene is TRBV27, the J gene TRBJ1-1; the D is unclear. The germline gives CDR1 MNHEY, CDR2 SMNVEV (reference sequence). This CDR3 spans 17 amino acids. The CDR3 loop is CVSSLTIPTGSWTEAFF. As DNA, the CDR3 is TGTGTCAGCAGTCTTACAATACCCACCGGGAGTTGGACTGAAGCTTTCTTT.

This clonotype has ten or more counts. The genes are TRBV7-9 and TRBJ2-2; D is perhaps TRBD1 (5 bases). The CDR3 spans 14 residues. Germline CDR1 is SEHNR and CDR2 is FQNEAQ (reference sequence). V lost 0 bases and J 3 bases, leaving 5 bases between the germline ends. CDR3 amino acids: CASSLAGDTGELFF. As DNA, the CDR3 is TGTGCCAGCAGCTTAGCAGGGGACACCGGGGAGCTGTTTTTT.